Presented here are 18 T cell receptor beta chains from one specimen sequenced in a study of T cell clonality in common variable immunodeficiency. Only in-frame clones appear in the TCRdb table, and some are missing; sequencing was by immunoSEQ multiplex PCR. The sample holds tens of thousands of clones, and no clone turns up only once. The sequencing sample was made of peripheral blood mononuclear cells. The receptors here all came from a person aged 18-69 years in good health.

This clone appeared many times. The CDR3 end is not reached by the read, which stops 3 residues before it; the germline J gene fills it in. The chain recombines TRBV19 with TRBJ2-3, with no clear D. There are 15 residues in the CDR3. The germline CDR1 and CDR2 sequences are LNHDA and SQIVND (reference sequence). Trimming cost V 3 bases and J 5 bases, with 15 bases left between them. The CDR3 region is CASSISGLRGDTQYF. Partial CDR3 DNA: TGTGCCAGTAGTATTTCAGGATTGAGAGGAGATACG.

This clone was counted ten times or more. The read falls 3 residues short of the CDR3 end, and the missing part is taken from the germline J gene. The chain uses TRBV5-4 and TRBJ2-2; D is possibly TRBD2 (6 bases). The CDR3 has 15 amino acids. Per germline, CDR1 SGHNT and CDR2 YYREEE (reference sequence). Trimming cost V 0 bases and J 5 bases, with 11 bases left between them. The part of the CDR3 DNA that was read is TGTGCCAGCAGCTTGGACGTGACTAGGACCGGGGAG. This sequence encodes CASSLDVTRTGE. In full, the CDR3 reads CASSLDVTRTGELFF.

This clone was seen only a few times. Read data end 3 residues before the CDR3 end; the end is taken from the germline J gene. J is TRBJ1-1 and V is TRBV18; perhaps TRBD1 as D (6 bases). Germline V gene sequence: CDR1 KGHSH, CDR2 LQKENI. Trimming left V 8 bases short and J 6 bases short, with 19 bases between. The CDR3 totals 14 residues. The CDR3 loop is CASRGGLMGAEAFF. The sequenced part of the CDR3 DNA is TGTGCCAGCCGCGGGGGCCTGATGGGAGCTGAA.

There are many counts of this clone. The part of the CDR3 DNA that was read is TGTGCCAGCAGCTTAAAGGACAGTTACCTAGGTGGC. This codes for CASSLKDSYLGG. The whole CDR3 protein reads CASSLKDSYLGGYTF. This chain joins TRBV5-4 and TRBJ1-2, with D perhaps matching TRBD1 (6 bases). The read ends 3 residues shy of where the CDR3 ends; the end is completed using the germline J gene. Trimming shortened V by 2 bases and J by 7 bases, and 18 bases separated the two germline ends. CDR1 is SGHNT and CDR2 is YYREEE in the germline V gene (reference sequence). This CDR3 is built from 15 residues.

This clone was seen a handful of times. The CDR3 goes on 3 residues after the read ends, and that part is filled in from the germline J gene. The chain carries TRBV5-1 and TRBJ2-7, with 9 nucleotides matching TRBD1. Germline lookup yields CDR1 SGHRS and CDR2 YFSETQ. The junction had 4 bases not matched to a gene; V was cut back by 0 bases and J by 6 bases. CDR3 size: 14 residues. The CDR3 sequence: CASSLGGTGLEQYF. The CDR3 DNA, read in part, is TGCGCCAGCAGCTTGGGAGGGACAGGGCTCGAG. The entire variable domain, with the rest obtained from reference TRBV5-1 and TRBJ2-7, is as follows: KAGVTQTPRYLIKTRGQQVTLSCSPISGHRSVSWYQQTPGQGLQFLFEYFSETQRNKGNFPGRFSGRQFSNSRSEMNVSTLELGDSALYLCASSLGGTGLEQYFGPGTRLTVT.

This clone was counted ten times or more. Sequencing ends 3 residues short of the CDR3 end; the germline J gene provides the rest. V gene TRBV5-5 combines with J gene TRBJ2-1; TRBD2 matches 10 bases. This CDR3 spans 15 amino acids. CDR1 is SGHKS, CDR2 YYEKEE, per germline (reference sequence). J gave up 6 bases and V 3 bases, and 6 bases lay outside the gene matches. This CDR3 is CASSYWTSGFNEQFF. The CDR3 DNA, read in part, is TGTGCCAGCAGCTACTGGACTAGCGGATTCAATGAG.

About this clone: The read halts 3 residues ahead of the CDR3 end, with the missing end drawn from the germline J gene. Other DNA sequences in the sample encode the same CDR3. J is TRBJ1-1 and V is TRBV7-9, with D possibly matching TRBD1 (5 bases). The germline V gene has CDR1 SEHNR and CDR2 FQNEAQ (reference sequence). This CDR3 spans 12 amino acids. V was trimmed by 6 bases and J by 7 bases, leaving 12 bases between them. Here the CDR3 reads CASSSPGSEAFF. The sequenced part of the CDR3 DNA is TGTGCCAGCAGTTCGCCAGGGAGTGAA.

This clone has a count of ten or more. The read comes to an end 3 residues before the CDR3 does, leaving the germline J gene to fill in the end. The chain links TRBV19 to TRBJ2-4, with 9 nucleotides matching TRBD2. With 6 bases clipped from V and 6 bases from J, the junction kept 3 bases outside the gene matches. Germline CDR1 and CDR2: LNHDA and SQIVND (reference sequence). CDR3 length equals 13 residues. The covered CDR3 bases are TGTGCCAGTAGGGCGGGGGGGGGAAACATT. Translating gives CASRAGGGNI. The whole CDR3 sequence is CASRAGGGNIQYF.

This clone occurred many times. The CDR3 extends 3 residues past the end of the read, so its final part is completed from the germline J gene. The V call is TRBV5-1, the J call TRBJ1-4, with a weak D call TRBD1 (5 bases). The CDR3 length is 14 residues. CDR1 is SGHRS and CDR2 is YFSETQ in the germline V gene. Trimming took off 4 bases at V and 8 bases at J, with 15 bases between the two ends. The CDR3 loop is CASSPGRASEKLFF. Incomplete CDR3 DNA: TGCGCCAGCAGCCCGGGCAGGGCTTCAGAAAAA.

This clone was counted a few times. The read terminates 3 residues before the CDR3 end, so the remaining end is supplied by the germline J gene. This rearrangement joins TRBV7-7 to TRBJ2-3, with a possible D match to TRBD1 (5 bases). This CDR3 comprises 14 residues. Trimming took 2 bases from V and 7 from J, leaving 13 bases between them. Germline V CDR1 and CDR2: SSHAT, FNYEAQ (reference sequence). CDR3 protein: CASSLSRVENTQYF. Incomplete CDR3 DNA: TGTGCCAGCAGCTTAAGCAGGGTGGAAAATACG.

This clone was detected ten times or more. CDR3: CSARGDREYGYTF. The sequenced part of the CDR3 DNA is TGCAGTGCTAGAGGGGACAGAGAGTATGGC. The chain combines TRBV20-1 with TRBJ1-2; 7 bases are shared with TRBD1. The CDR3 end falls 3 residues outside the read, so it is completed with the germline J gene. CDR3 length: 13 amino acids. V shed 1 base, J shed 5 bases, and the junction held 4 bases outside the gene matches. The germline gives CDR1 DFQATT, CDR2 SNEGSKA (reference sequence).

This clone was found many times. The CDR3 goes on 3 residues after the read ends, and that part is filled in from the germline J gene. This rearrangement joins TRBV29-1 to TRBJ2-3; D may be TRBD1 or TRBD2 (5 bases each). This CDR3 comprises 12 residues. CDR1 is SQVTM and CDR2 is ANQGSEA in the germline V gene. The CDR3 region is CSAEGRGETQYF. CDR3 bases read: TGCAGCGCCGAAGGGCGAGGGGAGACG.

In this sample, this clone turned up many times. The read is 3 residues too short to cover the CDR3 end, so that end is filled in from the germline J gene. The chain employs TRBV19 and TRBJ1-2; weak D call: TRBD1 (6 bases). Germline CDR1 is LNHDA and CDR2 is SQIVND (reference sequence). The CDR3 extends over 12 amino acids. The V end lost 1 base, the J end lost 7 bases, and 7 bases lay between the germline ends. The chain's CDR3 is CASSIVGAGYTF. The CDR3 DNA, read in part, is TGTGCCAGTAGTATAGTGGGGGCTGGC.

A word on this clone: The CDR3 end is not reached by the read, which stops 3 residues before it; the germline J gene fills it in. This sequence joins TRBV6-2 or TRBV6-3 and TRBJ1-2, with D unresolved. The CDR3 length is 14 residues. Germline CDR1 and CDR2: MNHEY and SVGEGT. The CDR3 region is CASSYSLAPYDYTF. Partial CDR3 DNA: TGTGCCAGCAGTTACTCCCTAGCGCCCTACGAC.

Points on this clone: The read ends 3 residues shy of where the CDR3 ends; the end is completed using the germline J gene. This chain links TRBV5-1 with TRBJ2-2; 8 bases are a match to TRBD1. The V segment lost 2 bases and the J segment 7 bases; nucleotides outside the gene matches: 7. CDR1 and CDR2 from the germline V gene are SGHRS and YFSETQ. This CDR3 region has 15 residues. CDR3 amino acids: CASSFRPGGNGELFF. The DNA read from the CDR3 is TGCGCCAGCAGCTTCCGTCCAGGGGGCAACGGGGAG.

Regarding this clone: The read terminates 3 residues ahead of where the CDR3 ends, so the germline J gene completes it. The chain recombines TRBV2 with TRBJ1-4; D may be TRBD1 (5 bases). V gave up 8 bases and J gave up 8 bases, with 27 bases separating them. Germline CDR1 is SNHLY and CDR2 is FYNNEI. The CDR3 has 17 amino acids. Partial CDR3 DNA: TGTGCCAGCTCAGGGCAAATCCCGGGCCCACGGCGGGAAAAA. It yields the protein CASSGQIPGPRREK. The complete CDR3 protein is CASSGQIPGPRREKLFF.

This clone qualifies as medium-sized. The sequence runs out 3 residues before the end of the CDR3; the remainder is reconstructed from the germline J gene. The gene calls are TRBV10-3 and TRBJ2-7; the match to TRBD1 covers 9 bases. Germline assignment: CDR1 ENHRY and CDR2 SYGVKD. V was pared by 8 bases and J by 3 bases, with 11 bases of the junction left unmatched. The CDR3 totals 15 residues. The CDR3 loop reads CAIAPAPGQGYEQYF. The CDR3 DNA, read in part, is TGTGCCATCGCCCCCGCTCCGGGACAGGGCTACGAG.

In its sample, this clone was seen many times. Read data end 3 residues before the CDR3 end; the end is taken from the germline J gene. The gene calls are TRBV7-9 and TRBJ1-1, with TRBD1 matching over 7 bases. From germline, CDR1 is SEHNR and CDR2 FQNEAQ (reference sequence). The trim removed 11 bases at V and 1 base at J, leaving 7 bases unmatched. The CDR3 consists of 13 residues. The CDR3 DNA, read in part, is TGTGCCGCCCGTGGGACAGCGAACACTGAA. Its translation: CAARGTANTE. The entire CDR3 protein is CAARGTANTEAFF.